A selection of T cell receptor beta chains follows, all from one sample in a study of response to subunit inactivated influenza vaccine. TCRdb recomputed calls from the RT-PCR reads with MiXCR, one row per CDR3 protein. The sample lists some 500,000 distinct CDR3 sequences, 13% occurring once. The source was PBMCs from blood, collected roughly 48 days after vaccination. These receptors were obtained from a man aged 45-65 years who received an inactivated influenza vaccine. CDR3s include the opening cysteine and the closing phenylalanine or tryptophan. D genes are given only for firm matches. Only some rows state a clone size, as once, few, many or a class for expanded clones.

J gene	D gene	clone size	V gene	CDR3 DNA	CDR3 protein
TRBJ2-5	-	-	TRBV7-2	TGTGCCAGCAGCTTATTTCAGGGGGGCCAAGAGACCCAGTACTTC	CASSLFQGGQETQYF
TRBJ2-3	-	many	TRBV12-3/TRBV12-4	TGTGCCAGCAGTTTCCACCCGAAAGATACGCAGTATTTT	CASSFHPKDTQYF
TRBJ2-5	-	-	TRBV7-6	TGTGCCAGCAGCAAAACTCAACGGGAGACCCAGTACTTC	CASSKTQRETQYF
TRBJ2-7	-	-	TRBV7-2	TGTGCCAGCAGCTTATTGGTAGGGCCCAACGAGCAGTACTTC	CASSLLVGPNEQYF
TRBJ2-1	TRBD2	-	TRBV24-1	TGTGCCACCAGTTCTGGGGGGGTCAATGAGCAGTTCTTC	CATSSGGVNEQFF
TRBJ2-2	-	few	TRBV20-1	TGCAGTGCTAGAGATCTGTGGCGGGGAAACACCGGGGAGCTGTTTTTT	CSARDLWRGNTGELFF
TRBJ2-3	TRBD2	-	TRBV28	TGTGCCAGCAGTTGGGTTGAAGCGACGGAGGGCGGGGGGGTTTCGGATACGCAGTATTTT	CASSWVEATEGGGVSDTQYF
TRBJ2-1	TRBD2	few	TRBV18	TGTGCCAGCTCGCCCTTTTTAGCGGGGACTGCCTACAATGAGCAGTTCTTC	CASSPFLAGTAYNEQFF
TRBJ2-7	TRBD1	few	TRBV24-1	TGTGCCACAGGACAGGGCGGCTCCTACGAGCAGTACTTC	CATGQGGSYEQYF
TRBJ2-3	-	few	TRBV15	TGTGCCACCAGCAGAGATGGGGCTGGGAAGGATACGCAGTATTTT	CATSRDGAGKDTQYF
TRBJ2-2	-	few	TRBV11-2	TGTGCCAGCAGCTTAGATCGGGGTTCCGGGGAGCTGTTTTTT	CASSLDRGSGELFF
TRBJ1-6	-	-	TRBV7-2	TGTGCCAGCAGCAGTGCTGCGGGGGGTTGGCCCCTCCACTTT	CASSSAAGGWPLHF
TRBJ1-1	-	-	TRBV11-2	TGTGCCAGCAGCTTAGAGACAGGTTGGGCTTTCTTT	CASSLETGWAFF
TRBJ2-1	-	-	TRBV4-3	TGCGCCAGCAGCCAAGATTTAGGGACTGGTTACAATGAGCAGTTCTTC	CASSQDLGTGYNEQFF
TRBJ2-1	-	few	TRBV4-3	TGCGCCAGCAGCCAAGTAGGCTGGCAGGAAGGCAATGAGCAGTTCTTC	CASSQVGWQEGNEQFF
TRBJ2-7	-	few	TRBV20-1	TGCAGTGCTAGAAAGGCGGGTCCCTACGAGCAGTACTTC	CSARKAGPYEQYF
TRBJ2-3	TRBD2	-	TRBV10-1	TGCGCCAGCAGCCCAGCGGGGGAACGACTCACAGATACGCAGTATTTT	CASSPAGERLTDTQYF
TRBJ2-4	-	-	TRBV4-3	TGCGCCAGCAGCCAAGATTCTAGGCTGGGGGACATTCAGTACTTC	CASSQDSRLGDIQYF
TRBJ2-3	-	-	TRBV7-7	TGTGCCAGCAGCGAGTCGGGAAGCACAGATACGCAGTATTTT	CASSESGSTDTQYF
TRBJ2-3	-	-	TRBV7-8	TGTGCCAGCAGCTTAAACCTTCTGGATACGCAGTATTTT	CASSLNLLDTQYF
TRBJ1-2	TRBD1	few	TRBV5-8	TGTGCCAGCAGCTCCCCCCTCGACAGGGGCTCCAATGGCTACACCTTC	CASSSPLDRGSNGYTF
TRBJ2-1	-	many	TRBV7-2	TGTGCCAGCAGTAAGGACTGGTCCGCTGAGCAGTTCTTC	CASSKDWSAEQFF
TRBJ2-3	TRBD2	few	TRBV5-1	TGCGCCAGCAGCTCTAGCGGGGGCCACAGGGATACGCAGTATTTT	CASSSSGGHRDTQYF
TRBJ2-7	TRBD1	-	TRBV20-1	TGCAGTGCTAGGGTTTGGCCCGGGACAGGCGCCTACGAGCAGTACTTC	CSARVWPGTGAYEQYF
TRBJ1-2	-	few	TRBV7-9	TGTGCCAGCAGCCCAACGATGACTGGTAGCTATGGCTACACCTTC	CASSPTMTGSYGYTF
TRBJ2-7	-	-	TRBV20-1	TGCAGTGCTTCGCGGGGAGGACTCAACTCCTACGAGCAGTACTTC	CSASRGGLNSYEQYF
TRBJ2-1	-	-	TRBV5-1	TGCGCCAGCAGCTCAACCTCGACAGGCTACAATGAGCAGTTCTTC	CASSSTSTGYNEQFF
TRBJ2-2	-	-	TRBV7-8	TGTGCCAGCAGCTTATTGCGGACAGAAAACACCGGGGAGCTGTTTTTT	CASSLLRTENTGELFF
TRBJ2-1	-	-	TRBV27	TGTGCCGCCGGGCGGGGTGAGCAGTTCTTC	CAAGRGEQFF
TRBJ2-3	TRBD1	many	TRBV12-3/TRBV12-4	TGTGCCAGCAGTAGAGACAGGGCAGATACGCAGTATTTT	CASSRDRADTQYF
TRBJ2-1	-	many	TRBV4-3	TGCGCCAGCAGCCAAGACCCCCCGACAGTTAGCTCCTACAATGAGCAGTTCTTC	CASSQDPPTVSSYNEQFF
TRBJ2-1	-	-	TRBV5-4	TGTGCCAGCAGCTTGGGGATTCGGGAGCAGTTCTTC	CASSLGIREQFF
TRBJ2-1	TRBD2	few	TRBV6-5	TGTGCCAGCAGTTACAAGCGGGGGGGCCTCTACAATGAGCAGTTCTTC	CASSYKRGGLYNEQFF
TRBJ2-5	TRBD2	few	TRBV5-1	TGCGCCAGCGCCCTGGTAGCGGGGGACCTAGCCGGGACCCAGTACTTC	CASALVAGDLAGTQYF
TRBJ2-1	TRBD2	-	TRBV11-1	TGTGCCAGCAGACCCGGGACTAGCGGGGGGAATTCCTACAATGAGCAGTTCTTC	CASRPGTSGGNSYNEQFF
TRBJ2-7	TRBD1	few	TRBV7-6	TGTGCCAGCAGCTTAGGTGACAGGGGGTTTCGGTACGAGCAGTACTTC	CASSLGDRGFRYEQYF
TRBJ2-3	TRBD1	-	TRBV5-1	TGCGCCAGCAGCAAAGCCCGGGACAGGGGGGATACGCAGTATTTT	CASSKARDRGDTQYF
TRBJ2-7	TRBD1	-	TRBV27	TGTGCCAGCAGCTCCCGGACAGGGGTCCTCGACGAGCAGTACTTC	CASSSRTGVLDEQYF
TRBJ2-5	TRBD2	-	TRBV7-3	TGTGCCAGCAGCTCCCCTCGGCGGGAGGGCCTGGGGGAGACCCAGTACTTC	CASSSPRREGLGETQYF
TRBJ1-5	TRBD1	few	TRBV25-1	TGTGCCAGCATGAAAAATTTCCCGGGACAGGGAAATGGTCAGCCCCAGCATTTT	CASMKNFPGQGNGQPQHF
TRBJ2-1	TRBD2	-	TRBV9	TGTGCCAGCAGCGTAGCTAACGGGGGGGGAGGGCAGTTCTTC	CASSVANGGGGQFF
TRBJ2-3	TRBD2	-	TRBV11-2	TGTGCCAGCAGCTTAGGGACTAGCGGGATGATCACAGATACGCAGTATTTT	CASSLGTSGMITDTQYF
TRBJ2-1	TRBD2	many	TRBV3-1	TGTGCCAGCAGCCAAGACCCTAGCGGGAGGGCCTACAATGAGCAGTTCTTC	CASSQDPSGRAYNEQFF
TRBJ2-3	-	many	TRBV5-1	TGCGCCAGCAGCTTGCAAAGGGCTAGCACAGATACGCAGTATTTT	CASSLQRASTDTQYF